This entry lists 29 T cell receptor beta chains sequenced from one sample in a study of blood T cell repertoires in COVID-19 (dated by TCRdb to 2020 to 2022). The library was made by the immunoSEQ multiplex PCR assay. TCRdb retrieved this table from immuneACCESS and kept in-frame rearrangements only. Not all clones are present; in checked studies, unresolved V genes account for under half, and no reason is known for the remainder. In this sample the table shows about 530,000 clones, roughly nine tenths of which occur a single time. The top ten hold 7.8% of the sample. The sequenced sample was peripheral blood. These receptors originate from a woman between 50 and 59 years old with COVID-19, enrolled during active disease.

In DNA form, the CDR3 reads TGTGCCAGCAGTTACTCGAGGGGACAGGGGCTGCATGGCTACACCTTC. This gives the protein CASSYSRGQGLHGYTF. The J gene is TRBJ1-2, the V gene TRBV6-5, with 10 bases that match TRBD1. Germline assignment: CDR1 MNHEY and CDR2 SVGAGI. CDR3 length equals 16 residues. J gave up 6 bases and V 0 bases, and 7 bases lay outside the gene matches.

V usage is TRBV5-5 and J usage is TRBJ1-1; D may be TRBD1 (6 bases). This CDR3 has 14 amino acids. The V end was cut by 4 bases, the J end by 2 bases, with 12 bases between. Germline-derived CDR1 and CDR2 are SGHKS and YYEKEE (reference sequence). CDR3 bases: TGTGCCAGCAGCCACCGGGACACTAACACTGAAGCTTTCTTT. Its translation: CASSHRDTNTEAFF.

The rearrangement links TRBV7-3 to TRBJ2-3; D is perhaps TRBD1 (5 bases). The CDR3 totals 16 residues. Germline lookup yields CDR1 SGHTA and CDR2 FQGTGA. Trimming took 3 bases from V and 4 from J, leaving 17 bases between them. The CDR3 loop is CASSFGRFGAPDTQYF. CDR3 nucleotides: TGTGCCAGCAGCTTTGGCCGTTTTGGGGCCCCAGATACGCAGTATTTT.

The chain has TRBV5-1 and TRBJ2-3; 9 bases match TRBD1. V gave up 4 bases and J gave up 5 bases; unmatched junction bases: 5. Germline CDR1 SGHRS, CDR2 YFSETQ. The CDR3 extends over 14 amino acids. The CDR3 nucleotides read TGCGCCAGCAGCCCGGGGGGACAGGGAGATACGCAGTATTTT. The encoded protein is CASSPGGQGDTQYF.

The rearrangement uses TRBV7-8 and TRBJ2-7; TRBD1 is a possible D gene (7 bases). This CDR3 is built from 11 residues. Trimming shortened V by 5 bases and J by 11 bases, and 13 bases separated the two germline ends. Germline V CDR1 and CDR2: SGHVS, FQNEAQ. The CDR3 loop reads CASSATGEEYF. In DNA form, the CDR3 reads TGTGCCAGCAGCGCCACAGGGGAGGAGTACTTC.

The chain couples TRBV7-9 to TRBJ1-4, with 8 nucleotides matching TRBD1. The germline gives CDR1 SEHNR, CDR2 FQNEAQ (reference sequence). The CDR3 is 16 residues long. J gave up 8 bases and V 5 bases, and 13 bases lay outside the gene matches. This CDR3 reads CASSPPTDRGEEKLFF. In nucleotides, the CDR3 is TGTGCCAGCAGCCCCCCTACAGACAGGGGAGAGGAAAAACTGTTTTTT. Complete variable domain (other parts from reference TRBV7-9 and TRBJ1-4): DTGVSQNPRHKITKRGQNVTFRCDPISEHNRLYWYRQTLGQGPEFLTYFQNEAQLEKSRLLSDRFSAERPKGSFSTLEIQRTEQGDSAMYLCASSPPTDRGEEKLFFGSGTQLSVL.

The V call is TRBV5-1, the J call TRBJ2-5, with D perhaps matching TRBD2 (5 bases). Germline loops: CDR1 SGHRS, CDR2 YFSETQ. The CDR3 extends over 15 amino acids. V lost 1 base to trimming and J lost 6 bases, with 16 bases between them. The CDR3 DNA follows: TGCGCCAGCAGCTTGAGGGAGCGCCTAGAGAAGACCCAGTACTTC. Its translation: CASSLRERLEKTQYF.

J is TRBJ2-1 and V is TRBV18; no firm D call. Germline CDR1 reads KGHSH; CDR2 reads LQKENI. CDR3 size: 14 residues. V was shortened by 3 bases and J by 8 bases, with 14 bases between the two germline ends. The CDR3 reads CASSPSASWDEQFF. The CDR3 region has the DNA TGTGCCAGCTCACCCAGCGCCTCGTGGGATGAGCAGTTCTTC.

The rearrangement uses TRBV2 and TRBJ1-4, with D possibly being TRBD1 (5 bases). This CDR3 comprises 14 residues. Germline CDR1 and CDR2: SNHLY and FYNNEI. V dropped 5 bases and J dropped 7 bases, with 14 bases sitting between them. The CDR3 is CASSPTMGGEKLFF. In DNA, the CDR3 is TGTGCCAGCAGTCCGACGATGGGGGGTGAAAAACTGTTTTTT.

This rearrangement joins TRBV4-2 to TRBJ1-2; 9 nucleotides align to TRBD1. The germline gives CDR1 LGHNA, CDR2 YNFKEQ. The V gene end was trimmed by 4 bases and the J gene end by 3 bases; junction bases not matched to a gene: 6. This CDR3 is 15 amino acids long. CDR3 nucleotides: TGTGCCAGCAGCCCCCGGGACAGGGACGACTATGGCTACACCTTC. It specifies CASSPRDRDDYGYTF.

V and J are TRBV4-1 and TRBJ2-1, with a tentative D call TRBD1 (6 bases). Germline lookup yields CDR1 MGHRA and CDR2 YSYEKL. The CDR3 is made up of 17 amino acids. With 0 bases removed from V and 3 bases from J, the gap between germline ends came to 15 bases. CDR3 amino acids: CASSQDPRPGDYNEQFF. For the CDR3, the DNA is TGCGCCAGCAGCCAAGATCCGAGACCAGGGGACTACAATGAGCAGTTCTTC.

The gene calls are TRBV7-8 and TRBJ1-2; D gene uncertain. The CDR3 consists of 14 residues. From germline, CDR1 is SGHVS and CDR2 FQNEAQ. V lost 5 bases, J lost 5 bases, and 15 bases lay in between. The CDR3 region has the DNA TGTGCCAGCAGCCTACTACGGGGAGGGTATGGCTACACCTTC. Translating it yields CASSLLRGGYGYTF.

This sequence joins TRBV6-1 and TRBJ1-2; perhaps TRBD1 as D (6 bases). The CDR3 spans 15 residues. The germline CDR1 and CDR2 sequences are MNHNS and SASEGT. V was pared by 1 base and J by 7 bases, with 16 bases between. Written as DNA, the CDR3 is TGTGCCAGCAGTGAAGTTTTCAACCAGGGGCGTGGCTACACCTTC. It yields the protein CASSEVFNQGRGYTF.

This clone was seen once. V and J are TRBV7-9 and TRBJ2-7, with D tentatively TRBD2 (7 bases). Trimming stripped 5 bases from V and 4 bases from J, with 18 bases between. This CDR3 is 15 amino acids long. Looked up from germline, CDR1 is SEHNR and CDR2 is FQNEAQ (reference sequence). CDR3 sequence (DNA): TGTGCCAGCAGCCAAATGGGGGGGCTGGGGTACGAGCAGTACTTC. Translation gives CASSQMGGLGYEQYF.

The gene calls are TRBV9 and TRBJ1-1; 9 bases align to TRBD1. This CDR3 region has 13 residues. CDR1 is SGDLS, CDR2 YYNGEE, per germline. V lost 3 bases, J lost 9 bases, and 6 bases stayed unmatched. CDR3 nucleotides: TGTGCCAGCAGCGGGACAGGGGTTCCCCAAGCTTTCTTT. Protein product: CASSGTGVPQAFF.

The V call is TRBV11-2, the J call TRBJ2-7; maybe TRBD2 (6 bases). V gave up 5 bases and J gave up 7 bases, with 18 bases separating them. CDR3 length: 14 residues. Germline assignment: CDR1 SGHAT and CDR2 FQNNGV. CDR3 bases: TGTGCCAGCAGCCTAGGATTAGGGGCGGGGGAGCAGTACTTC. It is translated as CASSLGLGAGEQYF.

This chain connects TRBV4-2 to TRBJ2-3; D is uncertain. The CDR3 length is 14 residues. Trimming removed 1 base at V and 1 base at J, with 6 bases between. From germline, CDR1 is LGHNA and CDR2 YNFKEQ. CDR3 coding DNA: TGTGCCAGCAGCCAAGTGGCGGGCACAGATACGCAGTATTTT. Protein sequence: CASSQVAGTDTQYF.

The V and J genes are TRBV19 and TRBJ1-5, with unresolved D. CDR1 and CDR2 (germline): LNHDA, SQIVND (reference sequence). V was pared by 5 bases and J by 7 bases, with 15 bases between. The CDR3 is 14 amino acids. The CDR3 reads CASSGQGTRQPQHF. For the CDR3, the DNA is TGTGCCAGTAGTGGGCAAGGTACTAGACAGCCCCAGCATTTT.

The V and J genes are TRBV4-1 and TRBJ2-2, with TRBD2 matching 9 bases. The CDR3 has 14 amino acids. V trimming: 6 bases; J trimming: 4 bases; junction bases outside the gene matches: 3. Per germline, CDR1 MGHRA and CDR2 YSYEKL. The CDR3, as DNA: TGCGCCAGCAGGAGAGCGGGGGGCACCGGGGAGCTGTTTTTT. Protein product: CASRRAGGTGELFF.

This clone was seen just once. J is TRBJ1-5 and V is TRBV10-3; D might be TRBD1 (5 bases). The CDR3 covers 15 residues. V was trimmed by 6 bases and J by 1 base, leaving 13 bases between them. Per germline, CDR1 ENHRY and CDR2 SYGVKD. The chain's CDR3 is CAISDLRGSNQPQHF. The DNA of the CDR3 is TGTGCCATCAGCGACCTACGGGGGAGCAATCAGCCCCAGCATTTT.

The chain is built from TRBV3-1 (or the pseudogene TRBV3-2) and TRBJ2-7; TRBD2 might be the D (5 bases). Germline assignment: CDR1 LGHDT and CDR2 YNNKEL (reference sequence). The CDR3 loop spans 15 amino acids. V was clipped by 0 bases and J by 2 bases, with 11 bases between them. The CDR3: CASSQDKRRAYEQYF. The CDR3 DNA sequence: TGTGCCAGCAGCCAAGATAAGCGGAGAGCCTACGAGCAGTACTTC.

The chain links TRBV11-2 to TRBJ1-4, with a weak D call TRBD1 (6 bases). Germline CDR1 is SGHAT and CDR2 is FQNNGV. V was trimmed by 3 bases and J by 8 bases, leaving 13 bases between them. This CDR3 has 14 residues. CDR3 DNA sequence: TGTGCCAGCAGCTTGTACAGGGAGAGCGAAAAACTGTTTTTT. Amino acid sequence: CASSLYRESEKLFF.

This clone was seen a few times. The chain is built from TRBV2 and TRBJ1-4, with D perhaps matching TRBD1 (6 bases). Per the germline V gene, CDR1 is SNHLY and CDR2 is FYNNEI. This CDR3 is built from 15 residues. Trimming removed 4 bases at V and 4 bases at J, with 13 bases between. The CDR3 coding sequence is TGTGCCAGCAGTGTAGGGGGTCCTAATAATGAAAAACTGTTTTTT. This encodes CASSVGGPNNEKLFF.

This clone appeared a single time. The rearrangement links TRBV13 to TRBJ2-7, with unresolved D. The ends were cut back, 2 bases at V and 4 bases at J, with 6 bases in the middle. Per germline, CDR1 PRHDT and CDR2 FYEKMQ (reference sequence). The CDR3 spans 12 residues. For the CDR3, the DNA is TGTGCCAGCAGCTTACTGCGATACGAGCAGTACTTC. As protein: CASSLLRYEQYF.

This clone is a singleton in its sample. J is TRBJ1-5 and V is TRBV30; D might be TRBD1 (5 bases). The CDR3 extends over 13 amino acids. The germline gives CDR1 GTSNPN, CDR2 SVGIG (reference sequence). V was pared by 2 bases and J by 3 bases, with 8 bases between. CDR3: CAWSRQTNQPQHF. The CDR3 DNA reads TGTGCCTGGAGTCGACAGACCAATCAGCCCCAGCATTTT. The whole variable domain, remainder taken from reference TRBV30 and TRBJ1-5, is SQTIHQWPATLVQPVGSPLSLECTVEGTSNPNLYWYRQAAGRGLQLLFYSVGIGQISSEVPQNLSASRPQDRQFILSSKKLLLSDSGFYLCAWSRQTNQPQHFGDGTRLSIL.

This chain connects TRBV5-1 to TRBJ1-1; weak D call: TRBD1 (5 bases). The CDR3 has 15 amino acids. Trimming shortened V by 0 bases and J by 5 bases, and 14 bases separated the two germline ends. Germline V gives CDR1 SGHRS, CDR2 YFSETQ. This CDR3 is CASSLDWGAGTEAFF. The CDR3 DNA reads as TGCGCCAGCAGCTTGGATTGGGGCGCCGGGACTGAAGCTTTCTTT. The full variable domain, completed using reference TRBV5-1 and TRBJ1-1, is KAGVTQTPRYLIKTRGQQVTLSCSPISGHRSVSWYQQTPGQGLQFLFEYFSETQRNKGNFPGRFSGRQFSNSRSEMNVSTLELGDSALYLCASSLDWGAGTEAFFGQGTRLTVV.

The chain couples TRBV7-4 to TRBJ2-1; 11 bases match TRBD1. V lost 6 bases, J lost 1 base, and 8 bases stayed unmatched. The CDR3 is 17 amino acids. Germline V lookup: CDR1 SGHVT, CDR2 SQSDAQ. The CDR3: CASRTGTGGNSYNEQFF. For the CDR3, the DNA is TGTGCCAGCAGGACAGGGACAGGGGGAAATTCCTACAATGAGCAGTTCTTC.

The chain employs TRBV6-5 and TRBJ1-1, with D possibly being TRBD1 (5 bases). This CDR3 is 12 amino acids long. V lost 6 bases and J lost 4, with 9 bases in between. Germline CDR1 and CDR2: MNHEY and SVGAGI. DNA of the CDR3: TGTGCCAGCAGAACCGGGGGCACTGAAGCTTTCTTT. This gives the protein CASRTGGTEAFF.

This clone was counted a single time. The chain has TRBV12-3 or TRBV12-4 and TRBJ2-4; no definite D call. Trimming took off 5 bases at V and 8 bases at J, with 13 bases between the two ends. There are 13 residues in the CDR3. CDR3 nucleotide sequence: TGTGCCAGCAGTCCCCCAACGGCGGACATTCAGTACTTC. Translated, it gives CASSPPTADIQYF.